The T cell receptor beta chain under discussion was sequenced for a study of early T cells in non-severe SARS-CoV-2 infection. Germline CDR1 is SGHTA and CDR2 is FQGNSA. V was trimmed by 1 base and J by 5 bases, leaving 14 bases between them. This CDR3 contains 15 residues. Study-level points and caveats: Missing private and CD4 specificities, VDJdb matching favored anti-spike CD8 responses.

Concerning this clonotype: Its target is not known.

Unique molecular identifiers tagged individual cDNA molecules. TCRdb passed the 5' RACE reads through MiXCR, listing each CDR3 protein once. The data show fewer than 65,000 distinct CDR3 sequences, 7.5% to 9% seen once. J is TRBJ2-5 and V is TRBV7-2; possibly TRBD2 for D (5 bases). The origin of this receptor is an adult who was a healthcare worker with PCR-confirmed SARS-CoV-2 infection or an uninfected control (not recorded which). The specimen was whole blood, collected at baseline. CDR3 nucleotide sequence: TGTGCCAGCAGCTTAGAAGCGGTATTTGGCGAGACCCAGTACTTC. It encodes CASSLEAVFGETQYF.